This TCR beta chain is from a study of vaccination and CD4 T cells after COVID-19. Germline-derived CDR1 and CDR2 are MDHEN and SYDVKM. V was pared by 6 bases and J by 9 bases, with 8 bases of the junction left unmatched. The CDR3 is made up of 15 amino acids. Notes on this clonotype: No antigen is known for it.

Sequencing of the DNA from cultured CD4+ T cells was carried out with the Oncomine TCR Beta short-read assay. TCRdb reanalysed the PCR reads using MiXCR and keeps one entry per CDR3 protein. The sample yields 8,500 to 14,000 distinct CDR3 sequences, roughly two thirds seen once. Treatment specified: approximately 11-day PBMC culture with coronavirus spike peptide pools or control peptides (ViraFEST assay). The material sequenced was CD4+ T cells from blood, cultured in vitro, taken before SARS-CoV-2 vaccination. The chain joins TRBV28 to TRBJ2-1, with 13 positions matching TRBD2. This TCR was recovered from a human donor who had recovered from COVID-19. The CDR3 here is CASRYWTSGRGEQFF. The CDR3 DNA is TGTGCCAGCAGGTATTGGACTAGCGGGAGAGGTGAGCAGTTCTTC. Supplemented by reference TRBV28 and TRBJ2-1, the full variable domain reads DVKVTQSSRYLVKRTGEKVFLECVQDMDHENMFWYRQDPGLGLRLIYFSYDVKMKEKGDIPEGYSVSREKKERFSLILESASTNQTSMYLCASRYWTSGRGEQFFGPGTRLTVL.